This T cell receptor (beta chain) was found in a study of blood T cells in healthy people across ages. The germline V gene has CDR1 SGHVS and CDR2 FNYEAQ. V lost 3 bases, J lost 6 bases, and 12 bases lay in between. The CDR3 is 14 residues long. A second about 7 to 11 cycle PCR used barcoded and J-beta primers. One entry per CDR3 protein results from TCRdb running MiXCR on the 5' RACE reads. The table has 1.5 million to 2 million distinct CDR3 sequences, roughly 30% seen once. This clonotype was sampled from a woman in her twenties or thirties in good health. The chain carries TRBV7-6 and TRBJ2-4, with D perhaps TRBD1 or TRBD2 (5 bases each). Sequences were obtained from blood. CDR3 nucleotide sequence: TGTGCCAGCAGCTTCCCGGGGCGCGGAAACATTCAGTACTTC. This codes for CASSFPGRGNIQYF. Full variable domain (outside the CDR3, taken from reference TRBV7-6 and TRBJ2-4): GAGVSQSPRYKVTKRGQDVALRCDPISGHVSLYWYRQALGQGPEFLTYFNYEAQQDKSGLPNDRFSAERPEGSISTLTIQRTEQRDSAMYRCASSFPGRGNIQYFGAGTRLSVL.